This entry concerns a single T cell receptor beta chain. The clone's antigen remains unknown. One base away there is no much larger clone; base qualities are not given. Including cysteine and phenylalanine, the CDR3 has 17 amino acids. CDR3 DNA is the only sequence kept; it has 51 bases, read in frame from the first base. CDR1 and CDR2, per the germline V gene, are SGHVS and FNYEAQ. Trimming costs V 1 base and J 0 bases, and their ends lie 13 bases apart. TCRbeta CDR3 regions were amplified from genomic DNA by means of the immunoSEQ Assay, a bias-controlled multiplex PCR. As for how the authors treated the data: Nucleated cell counts per sample were estimated from amplification of reference gene primers within the assay. Sequence reads were collapsed and filtered to measure the absolute abundance of every unique TCRbeta CDR3 rearrangement. For each sample, productive Simpson clonality was calculated as the square root of Simpson's diversity index across productive rearrangements. TCRdb mirrors the immuneACCESS table, restricted to in-frame sequences. Some clones are absent from its copies; in checked studies, under half trace to an unresolved V gene, and the reason for the others is unknown. V, J and clone size were drawn from that table, and D and trimming were deduced from the DNA. The sample table contains approximately 45,000 clones; only one count was recorded for around 83% of them. The ten largest clones capture 5.5% to 7.5% of the sample.

The data derive from a study of blood T cell repertoires in COVID-19 (dated by TCRdb to 2020 to 2021). For the wider study: Collaborator samples came from the United States, Italy and Spain and covered acute and convalescent phases of COVID-19. The prospective study material was composed of cDNA or gDNA derived from T cells, B-cell-depleted T cells, or PBMCs. Samples came from the ongoing ImmuneRACE study (first 160 participants) plus 1,254 subjects from 6 global collaborators. Deeply sampled blood TCRbeta repertoires from subjects exposed to, actively infected with, or recovered from COVID-19 were included in the dataset. A freely available public database, intended as a resource for researchers studying the immune response to SARS-CoV-2, is where the repertoires were released. Where HLA class I and class II types were available, the types were taken from metadata supplied by the sample provider, not from assay-based typing. Nearly every sample came with metadata listing a de-identified subject ID, COVID-19 status, age in years and sex.

On the study overall, not on this receptor specifically: The amount of clinical and demographic metadata varied by source and participant and was provided uncurated.

The collaborating institutions used their own protocols to collect whole blood in K2EDTA tubes. Collaborator samples were shipped for TCRbeta analysis as frozen whole blood, isolated PBMCs, or DNA extracted from either sample type. Material for sequencing was peripheral blood. The receptor chain draws on TRBV7-6 and TRBJ1-3, with no confidently assigned D gene. This sequence was found in an elderly woman with acute or convalescent COVID-19. CDR3 region: CASSLVSAGYSGNTIYF. The sequenced DNA is TGTGCCAGCAGCTTAGTGTCGGCGGGATACTCTGGAAACACCATATATTTT.